Shown below are 30 T cell receptor beta chains from a single sample sequenced in a study of Tregs in tolerant kidney transplant recipients. Profiling relied on immunoSEQ multiplex PCR, and the TCRdb table lists in-frame clones only, not all of them. The sample shows roughly 68,000 clones, about four fifths of them seen only once. The sample comprised CD4+ T cells from blood. Receptors were obtained from a human donor in good health.

The rearrangement links TRBV7-2 to TRBJ2-7; TRBD2 aligns across 9 bases. There are 15 residues in the CDR3. The J segment lost 4 bases and the V segment lost 5 bases, leaving 9 bases of the junction unmatched. The germline CDR1 and CDR2 sequences are SGHTA and FQGNSA. In DNA, the CDR3 is TGTGCCAGCAGCGCCCAGACTAGCGGAATTTACGAGCAGTACTTC. Amino acid sequence: CASSAQTSGIYEQYF.

V usage is TRBV7-2 and J usage is TRBJ2-7, with D possibly TRBD1 on 6 matching bases. CDR3 length: 14 residues. CDR1 SGHTA and CDR2 FQGNSA come from the germline V gene. Trimming left V 4 bases short and J 2 bases short, with 12 bases between. The CDR3 loop reads CASSSRQAAYEQYF. The CDR3 coding sequence is TGTGCCAGCAGCTCCCGACAGGCCGCCTACGAGCAGTACTTC.

J is TRBJ1-2 and V is TRBV11-1; 7 bases are shared with TRBD1. CDR1 is SGHAT, CDR2 FQDESV, per germline (reference sequence). The length of the CDR3 is 15 residues. V lost 6 bases, J lost 2 bases, and 9 bases stayed unmatched. The CDR3 protein is CASSQEGAWNYGYTF. As DNA, the CDR3 is TGTGCCAGCAGTCAAGAGGGGGCATGGAACTATGGCTACACCTTC.

The chain joins TRBV27 to TRBJ1-1; possibly TRBD1 for D (5 bases). V lost 7 bases to trimming and J lost 5 bases, with 23 bases between them. Germline V gives CDR1 MNHEY, CDR2 SMNVEV (reference sequence). The CDR3 length is 16 residues. CDR3 DNA sequence: TGTGCCAGCACCAAAAACGGCGGGCAGGGTGGAACTGAAGCTTTCTTT. It translates to CASTKNGGQGGTEAFF.

The chain joins TRBV4-3 to TRBJ1-4, with 8 nucleotides matching TRBD1. V trimming: 2 bases; J trimming: 8 bases; junction bases outside the gene matches: 10. Looked up from germline, CDR1 is LGHNA and CDR2 is YSLEER. The CDR3 is 16 amino acids. This CDR3 reads CASSQNPHRGFEKLFF. In nucleotides, the CDR3 is TGCGCCAGCAGCCAAAATCCGCACAGGGGGTTCGAAAAACTGTTTTTT.

The chain uses TRBV10-3 and TRBJ2-3; 9 nucleotides agree with TRBD2. V shed 11 bases and J 3 bases; nucleotides not matched to a gene: 21. CDR1 ENHRY and CDR2 SYGVKD come from the germline V gene. CDR3 length equals 18 residues. As DNA, the CDR3 is TGTGCCCTTCCGGTCGTAGCGGGAGCCAAAAGGGAAACAGATACGCAGTATTTT. This sequence encodes CALPVVAGAKRETDTQYF.

V is TRBV20-1 and J is TRBJ2-1; unclear D gene. CDR3 size: 11 residues. V lost 5 bases and J 9 bases, leaving 11 bases between the germline ends. Per the germline V gene, CDR1 is DFQATT and CDR2 is SNEGSKA (reference sequence). The CDR3 protein is CSAGPLGEQFF. CDR3 DNA sequence: TGCAGTGCTGGACCCCTAGGTGAGCAGTTCTTC.

The chain has TRBV10-1 and TRBJ2-1; possibly TRBD2 for D (5 bases). The CDR3 has 14 amino acids. V was trimmed by 5 bases and J by 5 bases, leaving 13 bases between them. The germline V gene encodes CDR1 WNHNN and CDR2 SYGVQD (reference sequence). The CDR3 spells CASSWASPHNEQFF. The DNA of the CDR3 is TGCGCCAGCAGTTGGGCTAGCCCACACAATGAGCAGTTCTTC.

The chain joins TRBV20-1 to TRBJ2-5; D not certain. This CDR3 is built from 11 residues. V was clipped by 1 base and J by 5 bases, with 5 bases between them. Germline-derived CDR1 and CDR2 are DFQATT and SNEGSKA (reference sequence). CDR3 sequence (DNA): TGCAGTGCTAGAGTGGGGGAGACCCAGTACTTC. Protein: CSARVGETQYF.

V is TRBV2 and J is TRBJ2-5; no clear D. V lost 4 bases, J lost 3 bases, and 3 bases lay in between. Germline-derived CDR1 and CDR2 are SNHLY and FYNNEI. The CDR3 totals 11 residues. The CDR3: CASSVEETQYF. CDR3 nucleotides: TGTGCCAGCAGTGTCGAAGAGACCCAGTACTTC. The variable domain in full, completed from reference TRBV2 and TRBJ2-5, reads EPEVTQTPSHQVTQMGQEVILRCVPISNHLYFYWYRQILGQKVEFLVSFYNNEISEKSEIFDDQFSVERPDGSNFTLKIRSTKLEDSAMYFCASSVEETQYFGPGTRLLVL.

The chain is built from TRBV11-3 and TRBJ1-3, with 8 bases aligning to TRBD1. Germline V lookup: CDR1 SGHNT, CDR2 YENEEA. The CDR3 runs 19 residues. The V segment lost 4 bases and the J segment 0 bases; nucleotides outside the gene matches: 14. The CDR3 region is CASSSPRTGNITSGNTIYF. CDR3 nucleotide sequence: TGTGCCAGCAGCTCCCCCAGGACAGGGAATATAACCTCTGGAAACACCATATATTTT.

J is TRBJ1-5 and V is TRBV6-5; TRBD1 agrees at 8 bases. With V trimmed by 8 bases and J by 5 bases, 5 bases remained unmatched. Germline-derived CDR1 and CDR2 are MNHEY and SVGAGI. There are 13 residues in the CDR3. The DNA for the CDR3 is TGTGCCAGCGCAGGGGGCATGGATCAGCCCCAGCATTTT. Its translation is CASAGGMDQPQHF.

This rearrangement joins TRBV7-2 to TRBJ2-7; 8 positions match TRBD2. The CDR3 totals 13 residues. The V segment lost 1 base and the J segment 5 bases; nucleotides outside the gene matches: 1. Germline CDR1 SGHTA, CDR2 FQGNSA. The CDR3 nucleotides are TGTGCCAGCAGCTTAGACGGGGGGGACGAGCAGTACTTC. Protein sequence: CASSLDGGDEQYF.

J is TRBJ1-4 and V is TRBV19; D not certain. Trimming removed 2 bases at V and 7 bases at J, with 11 bases between. In germline, CDR1 is LNHDA, CDR2 SQIVND (reference sequence). CDR3 length: 14 amino acids. The CDR3 sequence: CASSITLGREKLFF. CDR3 coding DNA: TGTGCCAGTAGTATAACCCTTGGGCGTGAAAAACTGTTTTTT.

This chain connects TRBV12-2 to TRBJ2-7; TRBD1 is the table's D call and was not checked against the DNA. TRBV12-2 is deemed a pseudogene. This CDR3 has 14 amino acids. CDR3 sequence reads: CASRREPGHDEQYF. CDR3 DNA sequence: TGTGCAAGTCGCCGAGAGCCCGGACATGACGAGCAGTACTTC.

The V gene is TRBV14, the J gene TRBJ1-5; D not certain. The germline V gene encodes CDR1 SGHDN and CDR2 FVKESK. Trimming stripped 3 bases from V and 7 bases from J, with 10 bases between. This CDR3 region has 13 residues. The CDR3 reads CASSQSRGQPQHF. The DNA for the CDR3 is TGTGCCAGCAGCCAGTCAAGAGGGCAGCCCCAGCATTTT.

DNA of the CDR3: TGTGCCAGCAGCTTAGATCTCTCGTATGACGAGCAGTACTTC. It is translated as CASSLDLSYDEQYF. The chain couples TRBV11-2 to TRBJ2-7, with unresolved D. The length of the CDR3 is 14 residues. Trimming shortened V by 0 bases and J by 5 bases, and 11 bases separated the two germline ends. Per the germline V gene, CDR1 is SGHAT and CDR2 is FQNNGV.

This chain joins TRBV5-1 and TRBJ2-1; 12 nucleotides match TRBD2. The length of the CDR3 is 20 residues. Germline loops: CDR1 SGHRS, CDR2 YFSETQ. Unmatched junction bases numbered 22, after V lost 4 bases and J lost 8 bases. The CDR3 DNA sequence: TGCGCCAGCAGCGGTCTAGGACTAGCGGGACCGCCAGACGGTTGGTATGAGCAGTTCTTC. Its translation: CASSGLGLAGPPDGWYEQFF. The full variable domain, with the rest looked up from reference TRBV5-1 and TRBJ2-1, is KAGVTQTPRYLIKTRGQQVTLSCSPISGHRSVSWYQQTPGQGLQFLFEYFSETQRNKGNFPGRFSGRQFSNSRSEMNVSTLELGDSALYLCASSGLGLAGPPDGWYEQFFGPGTRLTVL.

This clone was observed a single time. The V gene is TRBV7-9, the J gene TRBJ2-3; D call uncertain. Between the trimmed V and J ends, which lost 5 bases and 1 base, there was a span of 7 bases. This CDR3 has 13 residues. In germline, CDR1 is SEHNR, CDR2 FQNEAQ (reference sequence). Written as DNA, the CDR3 is TGTGCCAGCAGCCCTAGTGGCACAGATACGCAGTATTTT. This gives the protein CASSPSGTDTQYF.

V gene TRBV7-3 combines with J gene TRBJ2-3, with D perhaps TRBD2 (5 bases). Trimming cost V 5 bases and J 6 bases, with 18 bases left between them. The CDR3 covers 15 residues. Looked up from germline, CDR1 is SGHTA and CDR2 is FQGTGA. CDR3 sequence: CASSPSGEKDDTQYF. The CDR3 region has the DNA TGTGCCAGCAGCCCGTCCGGGGAGAAAGACGATACGCAGTATTTT.

The chain is built from TRBV4-3 and TRBJ2-3, with D unclear. Germline loops: CDR1 LGHNA, CDR2 YSLEER. V dropped 2 bases and J dropped 2 bases, with 20 bases sitting between them. CDR3 length equals 18 residues. CDR3 protein: CASSQNPPRPLSTDTQYF. In DNA, the CDR3 is TGCGCCAGCAGCCAAAACCCCCCCCGGCCTCTCTCCACAGATACGCAGTATTTT.

The gene calls are TRBV15 and TRBJ2-5; 7 bases fit TRBD2. This CDR3 has 14 amino acids. The V gene end was trimmed by 6 bases and the J gene end by 4 bases; junction bases not matched to a gene: 8. The germline CDR1 and CDR2 sequences are LNHNV and YYDKDF (reference sequence). The CDR3 region is CATRARGEGETQYF. CDR3 in DNA: TGTGCCACCAGGGCCCGAGGGGAGGGAGAGACCCAGTACTTC.

The genes are TRBV7-9 and TRBJ2-2; TRBD2 aligns across 8 bases. V lost 10 bases, J lost 4 bases, and 17 bases stayed unmatched. The CDR3 has 17 amino acids. CDR1 and CDR2 from the germline V gene are SEHNR and FQNEAQ (reference sequence). CDR3 bases: TGTGCCACACCTCTTAGTAATGGCGGGAGGCGCACCGGGGAGCTGTTTTTT. Translating gives CATPLSNGGRRTGELFF.

The rearrangement links TRBV2 to TRBJ2-5; a weak D match, TRBD1 (6 bases). Germline CDR1 SNHLY, CDR2 FYNNEI. Trimming took off 4 bases at V and 1 base at J, with 7 bases between the two ends. This CDR3 is built from 13 residues. Here the CDR3 reads CASSGQVQETQYF. The DNA for the CDR3 is TGTGCCAGCAGTGGACAGGTCCAAGAGACCCAGTACTTC. The whole variable domain, filled in from reference TRBV2 and TRBJ2-5, reads EPEVTQTPSHQVTQMGQEVILRCVPISNHLYFYWYRQILGQKVEFLVSFYNNEISEKSEIFDDQFSVERPDGSNFTLKIRSTKLEDSAMYFCASSGQVQETQYFGPGTRLLVL.

The genes are TRBV20-1 and TRBJ2-1; possible D gene TRBD2, 6 bases. V was clipped by 7 bases and J by 4 bases, with 8 bases between them. The CDR3 consists of 11 residues. Per the germline V gene, CDR1 is DFQATT and CDR2 is SNEGSKA (reference sequence). Here the CDR3 reads CSGEVYNEQFF. The DNA of the CDR3 is TGCAGTGGGGAGGTATACAATGAGCAGTTCTTC.

The V call is TRBV9, the J call TRBJ1-3; D gene unclear. Trimming cost V 5 bases and J 0 bases, with 9 bases left between them. This CDR3 region has 14 residues. Looked up from germline, CDR1 is SGDLS and CDR2 is YYNGEE. The CDR3 sequence is CASSDDLSGNTIYF. Written as DNA, the CDR3 is TGTGCCAGCAGTGATGACCTCTCTGGAAACACCATATATTTT.

The chain couples TRBV2 to TRBJ1-4; D is perhaps TRBD1 (6 bases). Germline V CDR1 and CDR2: SNHLY, FYNNEI. This CDR3 contains 13 residues. Trimming cost V 7 bases and J 7 bases, with 13 bases left between them. CDR3 region: CASTRDIFEKLFF. The CDR3 DNA follows: TGTGCCAGCACTCGGGACATTTTTGAAAAACTGTTTTTT. The full variable domain, with the rest looked up from reference TRBV2 and TRBJ1-4, is EPEVTQTPSHQVTQMGQEVILRCVPISNHLYFYWYRQILGQKVEFLVSFYNNEISEKSEIFDDQFSVERPDGSNFTLKIRSTKLEDSAMYFCASTRDIFEKLFFGSGTQLSVL.

V is TRBV6-1 and J is TRBJ2-1; 8 bases are a match to TRBD2. Per germline, CDR1 MNHNS and CDR2 SASEGT. Unmatched junction bases numbered 11, after V lost 1 base and J lost 6 bases. CDR3 length: 17 amino acids. CDR3 in DNA: TGTGCCAGCAGTGAAGAATGGGCGGGAGGTTTTTCCAATGAGCAGTTCTTC. Protein product: CASSEEWAGGFSNEQFF.

The CDR3 here is CASRRSGPVSYNEQFF. Written as DNA, the CDR3 is TGTGCCAGTAGAAGGTCAGGGCCCGTCTCCTACAATGAGCAGTTCTTC. V usage is TRBV19 and J usage is TRBJ2-1; D may be TRBD1 (5 bases). Deletions cut 6 bases from V and 0 bases from J, with 15 bases between. Germline CDR1 is LNHDA and CDR2 is SQIVND (reference sequence). CDR3 length: 16 amino acids.

The chain couples TRBV30 to TRBJ2-7, with D possibly TRBD2 on 5 matching bases. The germline V and J ends were trimmed by 3 bases and 0 bases, with 15 bases remaining between them. This CDR3 contains 15 residues. Germline V gene data show CDR1 as GTSNPN and CDR2 as SVGIG (reference sequence). The CDR3 sequence is CAWSGSRESSYEQYF. CDR3 bases: TGTGCCTGGAGCGGGTCGAGGGAGAGCTCCTACGAGCAGTACTTC.